Many counts were recorded for the clone carrying this TCR beta chain. As yet, its antigen is unknown. Amplification of TCR beta CDR3 regions was performed using RNA transcripts as template. When the TCR CDR3 underwent first-round RT-PCR, the HTBI primer set was used. Using its own MiXCR run on the multiplex PCR reads, TCRdb lists one record per CDR3 protein. The table includes more than 350,000 distinct CDR3 sequences, about 14% detected once. The data originate from a study of T cells in Graves' hyperthyroidism and ophthalmopathy. General study results and limits: A model using 13 V-J features told ophthalmopathy apart from stable hyperthyroidism.

The CDR3 sequence is 12 residues long. Germline V gene data show CDR1 as PRHDT and CDR2 as FYEKMQ (reference sequence). With 5 bases removed from V and 10 bases from J, the gap between germline ends came to 9 bases. Out of approximately 10 ml of fresh peripheral blood came the PBMCs. The J gene is TRBJ1-6, the V gene TRBV13; D is uncertain. The TCR sequence derives from a woman aged 25 to 39 with Graves' ophthalmopathy. Sequencing used blood. This CDR3 reads CASSAGLSPLHF. The CDR3 DNA follows: TGTGCCAGCAGCGCTGGTCTGTCACCCCTCCACTTT.